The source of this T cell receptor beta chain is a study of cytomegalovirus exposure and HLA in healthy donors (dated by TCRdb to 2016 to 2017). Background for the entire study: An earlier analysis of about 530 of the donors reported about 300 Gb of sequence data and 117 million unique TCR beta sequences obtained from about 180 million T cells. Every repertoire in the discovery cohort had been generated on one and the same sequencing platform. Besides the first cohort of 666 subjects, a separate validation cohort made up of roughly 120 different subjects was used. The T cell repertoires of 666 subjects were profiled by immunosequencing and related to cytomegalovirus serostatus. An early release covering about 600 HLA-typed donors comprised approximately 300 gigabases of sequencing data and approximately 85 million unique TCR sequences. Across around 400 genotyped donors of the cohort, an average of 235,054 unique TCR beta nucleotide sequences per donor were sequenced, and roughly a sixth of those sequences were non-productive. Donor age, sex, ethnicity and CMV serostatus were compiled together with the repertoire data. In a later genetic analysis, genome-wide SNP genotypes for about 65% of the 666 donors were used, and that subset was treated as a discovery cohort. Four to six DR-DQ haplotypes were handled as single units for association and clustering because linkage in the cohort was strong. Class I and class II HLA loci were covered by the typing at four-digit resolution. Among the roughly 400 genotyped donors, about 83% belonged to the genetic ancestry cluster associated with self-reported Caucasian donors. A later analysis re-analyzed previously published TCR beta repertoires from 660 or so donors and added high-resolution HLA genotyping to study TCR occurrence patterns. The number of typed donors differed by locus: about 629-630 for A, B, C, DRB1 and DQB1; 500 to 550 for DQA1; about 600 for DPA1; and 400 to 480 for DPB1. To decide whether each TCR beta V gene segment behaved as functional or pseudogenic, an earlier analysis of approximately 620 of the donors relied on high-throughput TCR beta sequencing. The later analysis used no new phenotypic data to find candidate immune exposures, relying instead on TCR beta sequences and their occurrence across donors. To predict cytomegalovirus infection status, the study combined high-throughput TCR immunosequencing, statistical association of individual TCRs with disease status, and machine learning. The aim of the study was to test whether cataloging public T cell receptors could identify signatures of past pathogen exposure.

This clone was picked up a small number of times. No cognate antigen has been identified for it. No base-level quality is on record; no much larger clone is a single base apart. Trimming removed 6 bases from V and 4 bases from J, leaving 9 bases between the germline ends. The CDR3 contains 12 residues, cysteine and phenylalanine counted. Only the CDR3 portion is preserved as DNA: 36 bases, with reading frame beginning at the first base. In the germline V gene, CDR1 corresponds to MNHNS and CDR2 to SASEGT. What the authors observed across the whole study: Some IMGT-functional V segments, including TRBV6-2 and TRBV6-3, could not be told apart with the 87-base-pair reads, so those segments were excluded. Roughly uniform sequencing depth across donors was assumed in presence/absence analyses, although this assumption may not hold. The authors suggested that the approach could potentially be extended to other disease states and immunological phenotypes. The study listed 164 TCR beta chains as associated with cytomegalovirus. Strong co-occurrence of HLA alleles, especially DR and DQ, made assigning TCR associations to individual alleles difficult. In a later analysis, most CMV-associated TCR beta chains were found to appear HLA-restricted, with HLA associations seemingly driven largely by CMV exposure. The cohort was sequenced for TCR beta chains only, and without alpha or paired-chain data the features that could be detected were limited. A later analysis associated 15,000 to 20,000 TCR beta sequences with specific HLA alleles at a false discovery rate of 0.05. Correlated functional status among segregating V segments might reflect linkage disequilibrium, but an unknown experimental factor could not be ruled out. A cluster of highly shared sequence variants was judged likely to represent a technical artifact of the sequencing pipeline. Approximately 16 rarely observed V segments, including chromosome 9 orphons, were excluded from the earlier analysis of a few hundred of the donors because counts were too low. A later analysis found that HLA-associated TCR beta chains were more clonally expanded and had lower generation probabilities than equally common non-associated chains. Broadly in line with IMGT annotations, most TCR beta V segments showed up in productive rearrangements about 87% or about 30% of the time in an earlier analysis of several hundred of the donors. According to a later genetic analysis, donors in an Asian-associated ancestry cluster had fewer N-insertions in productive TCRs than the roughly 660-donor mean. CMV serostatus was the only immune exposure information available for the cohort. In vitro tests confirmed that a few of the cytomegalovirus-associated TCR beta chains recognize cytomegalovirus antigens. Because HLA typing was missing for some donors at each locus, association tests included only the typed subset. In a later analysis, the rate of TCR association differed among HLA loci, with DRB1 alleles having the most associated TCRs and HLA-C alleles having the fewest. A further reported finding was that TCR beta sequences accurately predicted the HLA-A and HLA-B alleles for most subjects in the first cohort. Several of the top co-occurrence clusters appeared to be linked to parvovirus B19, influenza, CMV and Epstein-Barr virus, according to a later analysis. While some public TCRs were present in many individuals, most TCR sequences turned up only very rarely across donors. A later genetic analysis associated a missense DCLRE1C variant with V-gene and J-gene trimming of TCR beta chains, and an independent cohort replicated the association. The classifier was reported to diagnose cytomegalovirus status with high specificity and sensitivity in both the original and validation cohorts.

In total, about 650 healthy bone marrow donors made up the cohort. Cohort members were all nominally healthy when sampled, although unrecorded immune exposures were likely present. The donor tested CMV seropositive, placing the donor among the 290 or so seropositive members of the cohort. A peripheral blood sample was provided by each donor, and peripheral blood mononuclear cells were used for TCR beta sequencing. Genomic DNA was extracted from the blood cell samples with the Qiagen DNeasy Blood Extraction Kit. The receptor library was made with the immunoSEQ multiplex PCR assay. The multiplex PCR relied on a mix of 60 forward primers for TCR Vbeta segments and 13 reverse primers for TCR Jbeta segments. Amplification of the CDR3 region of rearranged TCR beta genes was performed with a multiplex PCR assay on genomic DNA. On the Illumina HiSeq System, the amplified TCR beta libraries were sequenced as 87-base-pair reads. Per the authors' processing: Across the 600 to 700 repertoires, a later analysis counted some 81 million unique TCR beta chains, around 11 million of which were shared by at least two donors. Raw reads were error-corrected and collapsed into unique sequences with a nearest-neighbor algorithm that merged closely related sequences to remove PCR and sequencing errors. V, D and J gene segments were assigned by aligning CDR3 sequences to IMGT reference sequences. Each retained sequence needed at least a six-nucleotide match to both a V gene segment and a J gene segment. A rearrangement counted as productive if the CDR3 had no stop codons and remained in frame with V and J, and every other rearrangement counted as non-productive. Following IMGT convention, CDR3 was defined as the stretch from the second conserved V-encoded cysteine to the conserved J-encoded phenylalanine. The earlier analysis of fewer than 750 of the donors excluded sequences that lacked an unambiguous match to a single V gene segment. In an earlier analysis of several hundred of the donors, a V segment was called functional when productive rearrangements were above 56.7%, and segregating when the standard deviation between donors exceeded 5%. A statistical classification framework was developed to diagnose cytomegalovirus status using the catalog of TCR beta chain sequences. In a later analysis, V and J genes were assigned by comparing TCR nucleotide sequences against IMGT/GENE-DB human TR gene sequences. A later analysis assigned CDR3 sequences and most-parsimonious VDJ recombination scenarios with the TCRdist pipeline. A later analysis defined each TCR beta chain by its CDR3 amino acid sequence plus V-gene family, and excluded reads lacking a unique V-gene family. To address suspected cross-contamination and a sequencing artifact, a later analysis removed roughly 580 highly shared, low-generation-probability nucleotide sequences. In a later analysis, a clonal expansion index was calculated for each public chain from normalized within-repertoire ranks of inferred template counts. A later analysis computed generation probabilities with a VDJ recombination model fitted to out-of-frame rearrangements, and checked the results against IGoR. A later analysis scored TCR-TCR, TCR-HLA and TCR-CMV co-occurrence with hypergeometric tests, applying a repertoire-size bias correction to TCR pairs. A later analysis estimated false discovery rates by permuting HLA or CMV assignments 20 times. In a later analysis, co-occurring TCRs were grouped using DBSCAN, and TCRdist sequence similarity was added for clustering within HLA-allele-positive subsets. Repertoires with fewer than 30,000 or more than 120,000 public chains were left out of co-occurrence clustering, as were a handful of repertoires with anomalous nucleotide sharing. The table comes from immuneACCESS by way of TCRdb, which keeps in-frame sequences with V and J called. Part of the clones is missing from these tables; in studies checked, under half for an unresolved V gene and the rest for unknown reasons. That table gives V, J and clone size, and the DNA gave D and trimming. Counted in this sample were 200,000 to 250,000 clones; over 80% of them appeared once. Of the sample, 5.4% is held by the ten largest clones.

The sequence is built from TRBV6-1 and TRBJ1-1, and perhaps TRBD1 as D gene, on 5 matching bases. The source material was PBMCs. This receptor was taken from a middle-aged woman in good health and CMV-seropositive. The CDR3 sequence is CASRGPTTEAFF. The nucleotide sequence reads TGTGCCAGCAGGGGGCCAACCACTGAAGCTTTCTTT.